This T cell receptor beta chain emerged from a study of blood T cell repertoires in COVID-19. Study-level information: Collection of acute and convalescent COVID-19 samples took place in the United States, Italy and Spain. In each case, the material was cDNA or gDNA derived from T cells, B-cell-depleted T cells, or PBMCs.

As originally analysed: Nucleated cell counts were estimated from reference gene primer amplification. The repertoire was sequenced with immunoSEQ multiplex PCR; TCRdb's copy has only in-frame clones and lacks some. D and trimming were read from the DNA, whereas the V and J calls and clone size are those reported in that table. The repertoire holds roughly 300,000 clones, with 70% to 90% as singletons. The length of the CDR3 is 15 residues. V lost 8 bases, J lost 1 base, and 17 bases lay in between. Looked up from germline, CDR1 is MNHEY and CDR2 is SVGAGI. The clonotype comes from a man younger than 35 with active or convalescent COVID-19. The sequenced sample was peripheral blood. The rearrangement links TRBV6-5 to TRBJ2-5, with D perhaps matching TRBD2 (5 bases). CDR3 coding DNA: TGTGCCAGCTTCAAATATTCGGGGATCCAAGAGACCCAGTACTTC. Its protein is CASFKYSGIQETQYF.